Following are 13 T cell receptor beta chains from one sample sequenced in a study of blood T cell repertoires in COVID-19. Sequencing used immunoSEQ multiplex PCR; TCRdb keeps in-frame clones, though not all of them. The sample carries under 300,000 clones, over 75% recorded once. Material: peripheral blood. The receptors come from a woman aged 25 to 39 with acute or convalescent COVID-19.

This clone was counted a single time. The chain employs TRBV5-6 and TRBJ2-3; 15 bases are a match to TRBD2. J was trimmed by 2 bases and V by 4 bases; bases with no gene match: 8. The CDR3 extends over 18 amino acids. Looked up from germline, CDR1 is SGHDT and CDR2 is YYEEEE. The CDR3 region has the DNA TGTGCCAGCAGCGCGGGCGGACTAGCGGGAGGGCCCACAGATACGCAGTATTTT. Amino acids: CASSAGGLAGGPTDTQYF.

Here the CDR3 DNA reads TGTGCCAGCAGCTTATCGCTGGCGGGAGTTAAGTCCTACAATGAGCAGTTCTTC. The encoded protein is CASSLSLAGVKSYNEQFF. This chain joins TRBV7-8 and TRBJ2-1; 7 bases are shared with TRBD2. The CDR3 has 18 residues. The trim removed 2 bases at V and 1 base at J, leaving 11 bases unmatched. CDR1 and CDR2 (germline): SGHVS, FQNEAQ.

This clone was observed a few times. V is TRBV6-5 and J is TRBJ2-5; weak D call: TRBD1 (6 bases). Trimming removed 7 bases at V and 5 bases at J, with 14 bases between. The CDR3 runs 13 residues. Germline assignment: CDR1 MNHEY and CDR2 SVGAGI. DNA for the CDR3: TGTGCCAGCACCCAAAGACAGGCGGAGACCCAGTACTTC. Protein: CASTQRQAETQYF.

The chain carries TRBV5-6 and TRBJ2-5; D is ambiguous. The length of the CDR3 is 12 residues. Trimming left V 4 bases short and J 7 bases short, with 11 bases between. CDR1 and CDR2 (germline): SGHDT, YYEEEE. CDR3 in amino acids: CASSRRHGTQYF. The CDR3 region has the DNA TGTGCCAGCAGCCGCCGCCACGGGACCCAGTACTTC.

The chain is built from TRBV29-1 and TRBJ2-7, with 9 nucleotides matching TRBD1. The CDR3 loop spans 17 amino acids. Germline V CDR1 and CDR2: SQVTM, ANQGSEA. The V gene end was trimmed by 5 bases and the J gene end by 9 bases; junction bases not matched to a gene: 23. Here the CDR3 DNA reads TGCAGCGTTAAGGTGGGCCTGACAGGGGGGCTAGCTTTGAGGCAGTACTTC. Encoded protein: CSVKVGLTGGLALRQYF.

The CDR3 DNA reads as TGTGCCAGCAGCCTTAGACAGGCCCATGGGGGCACCGGGGAGCTGTTTTTT. Its protein product is CASSLRQAHGGTGELFF. The chain couples TRBV7-9 to TRBJ2-2, with a weak D call TRBD1 (6 bases). V shed 5 bases and J shed 4 bases, with 20 bases lying between them. Per the germline V gene, CDR1 is SEHNR and CDR2 is FQNEAQ (reference sequence). The CDR3 length is 17 residues.

The chain carries TRBV6-2 or TRBV6-3 and TRBJ2-2; no clear D. The ends were cut back, 6 bases at V and 6 bases at J, with 17 bases in the middle. Germline assignment: CDR1 MNHEY and CDR2 SVGEGT. CDR3 length equals 15 residues. CDR3 sequence (DNA): TGTGCCAGCAGCCCCGATGCTAGGATGGCCGGGGAGCTGTTTTTT. Translated, it gives CASSPDARMAGELFF.

The chain uses TRBV19 and TRBJ1-5; 12 bases agree with TRBD1. Germline CDR1 LNHDA, CDR2 SQIVND (reference sequence). V lost 7 bases, J lost 6 bases, and 10 bases stayed unmatched. CDR3 length equals 16 residues. The CDR3 bases are TGTGCCAGTACCACTACCGGGACAGGGGGCTCTCAGCCCCAGCATTTT. Encoded protein: CASTTTGTGGSQPQHF.

This clone was seen a single time. The gene calls are TRBV29-1 and TRBJ2-5, with D perhaps matching TRBD1 (5 bases). The CDR3 is made up of 13 amino acids. Germline assignment: CDR1 SQVTM and CDR2 ANQGSEA. V lost 6 bases, J lost 4 bases, and 15 bases lay in between. The DNA of the CDR3 is TGCAGCGTATCGAAGGGGCCCGGAGAGACCCAGTACTTC. Encoded protein: CSVSKGPGETQYF.

V is TRBV4-3 and J is TRBJ1-3; D is unclear. The CDR3 totals 16 residues. CDR1 is LGHNA, CDR2 YSLEER, per germline. Trimming took 1 base from V and 0 from J, leaving 10 bases between them. The CDR3 region has the DNA TGCGCCAGCAGCCAAGTACAGATGATCTCTGGAAACACCATATATTTT. Translation: CASSQVQMISGNTIYF.

CDR3 sequence reads: CASSRTGAFDEKLFF. CDR3 in DNA: TGTGCCAGTAGTAGGACAGGGGCTTTTGATGAAAAACTGTTTTTT. This rearrangement joins TRBV19 to TRBJ1-4, with 9 bases that match TRBD1. Per the germline V gene, CDR1 is LNHDA and CDR2 is SQIVND (reference sequence). V dropped 4 bases and J dropped 6; count of bases not matched to a gene: 6. CDR3 length: 15 amino acids.

This clone was picked up one time. One end of the junction fails to match germline, which may point to a read error. The chain links TRBV7-7 to TRBJ2-3, with TRBD1 identical over 8 bases. Germline V lookup: CDR1 SSHAT, CDR2 FNYEAQ (reference sequence). This CDR3 spans 16 amino acids. The CDR3 nucleotides read TGTGCTAGCAGCCCCGGGCAGGGGGCGCCCACAGATACGCAGTATTTT. Translated, it gives CASSPGQGAPTDTQYF.

The chain carries TRBV20-1 and TRBJ1-2; D unresolved. The CDR3 consists of 11 residues. V lost 1 base, J lost 6 bases, and 6 bases lay in between. Germline CDR1 and CDR2: DFQATT and SNEGSKA (reference sequence). The CDR3 nucleotides are TGCAGTGCTAGAGTCGGGAATGGCTACACCTTC. It translates to CSARVGNGYTF.